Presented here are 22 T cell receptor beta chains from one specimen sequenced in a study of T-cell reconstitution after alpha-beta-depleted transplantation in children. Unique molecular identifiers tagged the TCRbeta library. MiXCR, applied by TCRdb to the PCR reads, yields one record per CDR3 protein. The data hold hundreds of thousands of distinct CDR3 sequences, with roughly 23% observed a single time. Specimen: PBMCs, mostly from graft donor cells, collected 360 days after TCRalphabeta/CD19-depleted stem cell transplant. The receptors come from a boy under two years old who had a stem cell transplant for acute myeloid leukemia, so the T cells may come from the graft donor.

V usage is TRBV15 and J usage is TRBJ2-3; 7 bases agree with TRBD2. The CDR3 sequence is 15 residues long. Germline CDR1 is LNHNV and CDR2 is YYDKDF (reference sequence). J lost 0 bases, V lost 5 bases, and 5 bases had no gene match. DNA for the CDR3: TGTGCCACCAGCTCTCGGACTAGAAGCACAGATACGCAGTATTTT. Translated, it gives CATSSRTRSTDTQYF.

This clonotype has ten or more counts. Here the CDR3 DNA reads TGTGCCAGCAGCCAGAGAGGGGGGACCAAGACCTTTACGCAGTATTTT. Its protein product is CASSQRGGTKTFTQYF. The genes are TRBV4-2 and TRBJ2-3, with D perhaps matching TRBD1 or TRBD2 (6 bases each). Germline CDR1 reads LGHNA; CDR2 reads YNFKEQ. The V end lost 3 bases, the J end lost 8 bases, and 21 bases lay between the germline ends. This CDR3 region has 16 residues.

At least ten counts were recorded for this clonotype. This CDR3 is CASSSQGSGSYNEQFF. In DNA form, the CDR3 reads TGCGCCAGCAGCTCCCAGGGGAGTGGGTCCTACAATGAGCAGTTCTTC. The V gene is TRBV5-1, the J gene TRBJ2-1, with a possible D match to TRBD1 (6 bases). CDR1 is SGHRS, CDR2 YFSETQ, per germline. Trimming removed 3 bases at V and 1 base at J, with 14 bases between. CDR3 length: 16 residues.

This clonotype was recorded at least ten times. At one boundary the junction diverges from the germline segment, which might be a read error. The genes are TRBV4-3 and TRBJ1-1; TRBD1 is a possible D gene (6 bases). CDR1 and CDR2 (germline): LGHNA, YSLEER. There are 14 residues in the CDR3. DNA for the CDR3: TGTGCCAGCAGCCAAGGACAGCTGAACACTGAAGCTTTCTTT. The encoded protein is CASSQGQLNTEAFF.

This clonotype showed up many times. Here the CDR3 DNA reads TGTGCCAGCAGTCCGACGACATTATGGGGGACCCAGTACTTC. Protein: CASSPTTLWGTQYF. The chain recombines TRBV28 with TRBJ2-5; D remains ambiguous. Germline V gene lookup returns CDR1 MDHEN and CDR2 SYDVKM. V lost 5 bases and J lost 7, with 17 bases in between. The length of the CDR3 is 14 residues.

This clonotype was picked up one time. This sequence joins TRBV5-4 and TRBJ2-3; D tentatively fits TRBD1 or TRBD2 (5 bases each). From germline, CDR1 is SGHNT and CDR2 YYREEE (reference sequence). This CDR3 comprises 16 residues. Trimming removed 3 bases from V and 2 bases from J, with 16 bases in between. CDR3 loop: CASSWDRDRNTDTQYF. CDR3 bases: TGTGCCAGCAGCTGGGACCGGGACCGTAACACAGATACGCAGTATTTT.

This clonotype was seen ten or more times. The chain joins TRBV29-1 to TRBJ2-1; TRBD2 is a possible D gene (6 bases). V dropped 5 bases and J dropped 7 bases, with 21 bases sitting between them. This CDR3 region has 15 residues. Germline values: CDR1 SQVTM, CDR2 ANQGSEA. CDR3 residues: CSVPIPSGVRNEQFF. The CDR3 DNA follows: TGCAGCGTTCCCATACCATCGGGGGTTCGTAATGAGCAGTTCTTC.

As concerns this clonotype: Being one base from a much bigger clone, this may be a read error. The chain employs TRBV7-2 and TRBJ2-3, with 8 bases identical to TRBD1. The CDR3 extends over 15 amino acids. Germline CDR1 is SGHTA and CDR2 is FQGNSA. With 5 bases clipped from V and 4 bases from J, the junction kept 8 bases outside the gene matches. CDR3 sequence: CASSPPQGAADTQYF. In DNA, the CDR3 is TGTGCCAGCAGCCCCCCCCAGGGGGCCGCAGATACGCAGTATTTT.

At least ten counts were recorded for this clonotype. CDR3 amino acids: CSARVPGHEKLFF. CDR3 nucleotides: TGCAGTGCTAGAGTTCCAGGGCACGAAAAACTGTTTTTT. The rearrangement links TRBV20-1 to TRBJ1-4; D is perhaps TRBD1 (5 bases). This CDR3 comprises 13 residues. The V gene lost 1 base and the J gene lost 8 bases, with 11 bases spanning the gap. CDR1 is DFQATT, CDR2 SNEGSKA, per germline (reference sequence).

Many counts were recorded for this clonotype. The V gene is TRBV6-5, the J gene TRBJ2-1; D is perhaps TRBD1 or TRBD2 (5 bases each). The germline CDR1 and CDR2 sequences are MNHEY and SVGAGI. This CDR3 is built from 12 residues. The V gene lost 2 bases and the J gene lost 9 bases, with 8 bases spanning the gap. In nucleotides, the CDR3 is TGTGCCAGCAGTTACGTAGGGACTGAGCAGTTCTTC. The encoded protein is CASSYVGTEQFF.

In DNA, the CDR3 is TGTGCCATCTGGGACGGGCCTAGCGGCTACGAGCAGTACGTC. This translates into CAIWDGPSGYEQYV. The chain carries TRBV10-3 and TRBJ2-7; 7 bases are shared with TRBD2. The V and J ends lost 8 bases and 3 bases, in that order; junction bases with no gene match: 10. The CDR3 totals 14 residues. CDR1 and CDR2 from the germline V gene are ENHRY and SYGVKD.

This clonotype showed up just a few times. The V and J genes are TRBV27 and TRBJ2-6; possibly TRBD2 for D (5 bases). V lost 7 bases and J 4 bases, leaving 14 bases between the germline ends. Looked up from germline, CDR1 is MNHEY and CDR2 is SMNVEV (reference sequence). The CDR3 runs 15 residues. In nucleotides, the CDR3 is TGTGCCAGCAAGTGGAGAGGGAACGGGGCCAACGTCCTGACTTTC. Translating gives CASKWRGNGANVLTF.

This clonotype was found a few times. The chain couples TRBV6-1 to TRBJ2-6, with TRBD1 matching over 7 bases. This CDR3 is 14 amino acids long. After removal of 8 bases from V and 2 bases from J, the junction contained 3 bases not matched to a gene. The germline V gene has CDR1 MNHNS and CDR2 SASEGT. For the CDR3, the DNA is TGTGCCAGCGGCCAGGGGGCTGGGGCCAACGTCCTGACTTTC. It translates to CASGQGAGANVLTF.

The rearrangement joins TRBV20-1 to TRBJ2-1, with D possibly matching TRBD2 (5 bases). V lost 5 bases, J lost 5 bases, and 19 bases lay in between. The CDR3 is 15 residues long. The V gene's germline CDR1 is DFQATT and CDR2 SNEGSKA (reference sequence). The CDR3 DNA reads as TGCAGTGCTGGCCATACTAGTATGAGGGACAATGAGCAGTTCTTC. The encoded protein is CSAGHTSMRDNEQFF.

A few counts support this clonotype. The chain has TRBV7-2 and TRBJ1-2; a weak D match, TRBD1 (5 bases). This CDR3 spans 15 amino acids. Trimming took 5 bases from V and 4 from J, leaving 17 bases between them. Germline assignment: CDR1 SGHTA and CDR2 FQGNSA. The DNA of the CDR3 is TGTGCCAGCAGCCTACGGGGCACCCACCTCTATGGCTACACCTTC. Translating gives CASSLRGTHLYGYTF.

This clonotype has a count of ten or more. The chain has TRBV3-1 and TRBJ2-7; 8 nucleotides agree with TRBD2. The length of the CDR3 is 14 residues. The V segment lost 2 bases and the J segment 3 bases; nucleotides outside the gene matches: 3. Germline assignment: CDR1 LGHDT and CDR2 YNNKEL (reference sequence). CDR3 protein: CASSQSGGDYEQYV. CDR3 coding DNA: TGTGCCAGCAGCCAAAGCGGGGGCGACTACGAGCAGTACGTC.

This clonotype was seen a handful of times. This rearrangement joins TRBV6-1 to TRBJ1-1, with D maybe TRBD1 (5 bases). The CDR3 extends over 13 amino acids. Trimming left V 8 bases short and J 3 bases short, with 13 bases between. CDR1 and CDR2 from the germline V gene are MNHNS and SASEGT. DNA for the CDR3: TGTGCCAGCCTTGAGGGAGGGGACACTGAAGCTTTCTTT. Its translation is CASLEGGDTEAFF.

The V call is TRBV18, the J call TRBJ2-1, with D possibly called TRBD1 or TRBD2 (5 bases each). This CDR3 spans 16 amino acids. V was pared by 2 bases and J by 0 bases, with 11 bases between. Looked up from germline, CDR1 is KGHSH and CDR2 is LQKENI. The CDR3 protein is CASSPMGPSSYNEQFF. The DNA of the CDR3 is TGTGCCAGCTCACCAATGGGACCGAGCTCCTACAATGAGCAGTTCTTC.

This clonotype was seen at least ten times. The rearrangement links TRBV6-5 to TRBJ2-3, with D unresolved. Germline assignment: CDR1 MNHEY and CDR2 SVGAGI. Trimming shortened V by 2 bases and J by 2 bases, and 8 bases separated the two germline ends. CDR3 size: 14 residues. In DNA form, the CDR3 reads TGTGCCAGCAGTTACCGACCAACCACAGATACGCAGTATTTT. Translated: CASSYRPTTDTQYF.

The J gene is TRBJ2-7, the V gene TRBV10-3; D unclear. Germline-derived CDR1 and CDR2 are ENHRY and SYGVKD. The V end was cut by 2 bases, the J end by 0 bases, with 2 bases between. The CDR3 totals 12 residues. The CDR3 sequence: CAISEDSYEQYV. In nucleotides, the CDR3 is TGTGCCATCAGTGAGGACTCCTACGAGCAGTACGTC.

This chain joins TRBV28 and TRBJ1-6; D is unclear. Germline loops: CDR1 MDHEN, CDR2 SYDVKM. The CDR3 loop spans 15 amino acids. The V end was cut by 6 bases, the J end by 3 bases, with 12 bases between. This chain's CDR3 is CASRLAGNYNSPLHF. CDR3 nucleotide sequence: TGTGCCAGCAGGCTGGCAGGAAACTATAATTCACCCCTCCACTTT. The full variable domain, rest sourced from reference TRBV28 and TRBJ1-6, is DVKVTQSSRYLVKRTGEKVFLECVQDMDHENMFWYRQDPGLGLRLIYFSYDVKMKEKGDIPEGYSVSREKKERFSLILESASTNQTSMYLCASRLAGNYNSPLHFGNGTRLTVT.

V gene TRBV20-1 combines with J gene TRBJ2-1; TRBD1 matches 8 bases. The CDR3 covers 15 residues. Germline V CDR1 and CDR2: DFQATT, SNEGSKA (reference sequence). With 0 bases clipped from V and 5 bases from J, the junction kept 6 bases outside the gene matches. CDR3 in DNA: TGCAGTGCTAGAGATTGGGGACAGGTAGACAATGAGCAGTTCTTC. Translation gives CSARDWGQVDNEQFF.